Below are 7 T cell receptor beta chains sequenced from a single sample in a study of blood T cell repertoires in COVID-19. Using immunoSEQ multiplex PCR, the repertoire was profiled, and TCRdb retains in-frame clones only, with some absent. Among about 270,000 clones listed, more than 75% were seen once. Sequences were obtained from peripheral blood. These receptors came from a woman of 80 years or more with COVID-19, enrolled during active disease.

The chain carries TRBV7-9 and TRBJ2-3; TRBD2 matches 12 bases. The trim removed 3 bases at V and 1 base at J, leaving 8 bases unmatched. CDR3 length: 18 residues. The V gene's germline CDR1 is SEHNR and CDR2 FQNEAQ (reference sequence). CDR3: CASSFRTSGAPGTDTQYF. The CDR3 DNA is TGTGCCAGCAGCTTTCGGACTAGCGGGGCCCCAGGCACAGATACGCAGTATTTT.

The chain is built from TRBV28 and TRBJ2-5, with TRBD2 matching 13 bases. J gave up 5 bases and V 4 bases, and 4 bases lay outside the gene matches. The CDR3 extends over 15 amino acids. Germline V gene data show CDR1 as MDHEN and CDR2 as SYDVKM. CDR3 in DNA: TGTGCCAGCAGTTCGGGACTAGCGGGGCTCGAGACCCAGTACTTC. Translating it yields CASSSGLAGLETQYF.

This clone was detected only a few times. At the DNA level, this CDR3 is encoded by other sequences in the same sample as well. The J gene is TRBJ2-5, the V gene TRBV5-1; possible D gene TRBD2, 6 bases. CDR1 is SGHRS and CDR2 is YFSETQ in the germline V gene. Trimming pared 4 bases from V and 2 bases from J, leaving 9 bases between. CDR3 length: 13 amino acids. This CDR3 is CASSRGGQETQYF. CDR3 coding DNA: TGCGCCAGCAGCCGTGGGGGGCAAGAGACCCAGTACTTC.

This sequence joins TRBV6-2 or TRBV6-3 and TRBJ1-2; unclear D gene. The CDR3 is made up of 16 amino acids. Germline V gives CDR1 MNHEY, CDR2 SVGEGT. V lost 4 bases to trimming and J lost 1 base, with 16 bases between them. The CDR3: CASSSDSSRRNYGYTF. The CDR3 region has the DNA TGTGCCAGCAGTTCGGACTCAAGCCGTCGTAACTATGGCTACACCTTC.

The chain recombines TRBV5-1 with TRBJ2-1; 12 bases fit TRBD2. Germline V gene sequence: CDR1 SGHRS, CDR2 YFSETQ. Trimming at V came to 2 bases and at J to 8 bases, leaving 11 bases not matched to a gene. The CDR3 extends over 17 amino acids. The CDR3 DNA follows: TGCGCCAGCAGCTTTGGCGCTAGCGGGGGGGCAAATGATGAGCAGTTCTTC. It is translated as CASSFGASGGANDEQFF.

The rearrangement uses TRBV5-4 and TRBJ1-1; 7 positions match TRBD1. The germline V gene encodes CDR1 SGHNT and CDR2 YYREEE (reference sequence). Unmatched junction bases numbered 3, after V lost 4 bases and J lost 0 bases. The CDR3 length is 14 residues. CDR3 nucleotide sequence: TGTGCCAGCAGCCTACAGGGGATGAACACTGAAGCTTTCTTT. Encoded protein: CASSLQGMNTEAFF.

This chain connects TRBV12-3 or TRBV12-4 to TRBJ1-2; 7 nucleotides line up with TRBD1. V dropped 4 bases and J dropped 4; count of bases not matched to a gene: 3. The CDR3 consists of 13 residues. CDR3: CASSWDSAYGYTF. CDR3 sequence (DNA): TGTGCCAGCAGTTGGGACAGCGCCTATGGCTACACCTTC.